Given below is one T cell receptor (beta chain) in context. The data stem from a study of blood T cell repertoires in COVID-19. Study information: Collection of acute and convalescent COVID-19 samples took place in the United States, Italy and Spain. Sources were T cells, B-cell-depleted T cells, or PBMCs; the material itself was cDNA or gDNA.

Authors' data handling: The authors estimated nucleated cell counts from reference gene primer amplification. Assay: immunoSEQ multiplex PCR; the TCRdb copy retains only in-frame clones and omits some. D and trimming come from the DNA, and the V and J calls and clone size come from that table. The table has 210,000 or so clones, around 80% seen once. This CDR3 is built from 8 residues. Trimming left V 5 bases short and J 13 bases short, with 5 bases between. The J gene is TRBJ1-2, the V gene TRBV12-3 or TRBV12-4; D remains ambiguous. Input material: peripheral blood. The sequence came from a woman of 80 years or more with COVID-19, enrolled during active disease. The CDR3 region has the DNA TGTGCCAGCAGTGCGCTCACCTTC. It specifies CASSALTF.